The clone carrying this TCR beta chain has more than one count but fewer than ten. Its target is not known. V shed 5 bases and J shed 5 bases, with 16 bases lying between them. The CDR3 sequence is 15 residues long. The V gene's germline CDR1 is SGHTA and CDR2 FQGNSA. The data were obtained in a study of T cells in Graves' hyperthyroidism and ophthalmopathy. General study points: Blood also carried most thyroid clonotypes expanded above 0.001. Ophthalmopathy cases were set apart from stable hyperthyroidism by a 13 V-J model.

Amplification of TCR beta CDR3 regions was performed using RNA transcripts as template. Primed by the HTBI set, a first-round RT-PCR was run on the TCR CDR3. TCRdb reprocessed the multiplex PCR reads via MiXCR and lists one record per CDR3 protein. The sample has around 340,000 distinct CDR3 sequences; approximately 15% are singletons. This clonotype was sampled from a woman aged 30 to 39 with Graves' hyperthyroidism. The sequencing sample was made of blood. The genes are TRBV7-2 and TRBJ2-1; tentative D call: TRBD1 (6 bases). CDR3 in DNA: TGTGCCAGCAGCCCACAGACAGGCCTCCACAATGAGCAGTTCTTC. It yields the protein CASSPQTGLHNEQFF.